The clone carrying this TCR beta chain has only a few counts. Its specificity is unknown. V lost 3 bases to trimming and J lost 2 bases; unmatched junction nucleotides: 4. This CDR3 has 14 amino acids. Per germline, CDR1 SGHRS and CDR2 YFSETQ. The entry originates in a study of cytomegalovirus exposure and HLA in healthy donors. Whole-study context: Clustering assigned about 80% of the approximately 430 genotyped donors to the Caucasian-associated ancestry cluster. Notes on the study in general: According to an earlier analysis, most TCR beta V segments yielded productive rearrangements about 87% or about 30% of the time. Reportedly, a later analysis found an Asian-associated ancestry cluster had fewer N-insertions than the roughly 670-donor mean. Reported results showed that the classifier diagnosed cytomegalovirus status with high specificity and sensitivity.

The PCR employed 60 Vbeta primers together with 13 Jbeta primers. The table came from immunoSEQ multiplex PCR; TCRdb's copy has only in-frame clones and leaves some out. The profile shows 100,000 to 150,000 clones, around 73% of them singletons. The chain employs TRBV5-1 and TRBJ2-7; TRBD2 aligns across 8 bases. The sequence was obtained from a female donor in good health and CMV-seronegative. Source material: PBMCs. CDR3 sequence reads: CASSSAGGTYEQYF. CDR3 in DNA: TGCGCCAGCAGCTCGGCGGGGGGCACCTACGAGCAGTACTTC.